The source of this T cell receptor (beta chain) is a study of OX40 agonist ivuxolimab in advanced cancers. Study in general: Those treated in dose escalation had hepatocellular carcinoma, melanoma, renal cell cancer or head and neck cancer.

Measured with immunoSEQ multiplex PCR; TCRdb has only the in-frame clones, and not every one. The sample shows 72,000 or so clones, about nine tenths of them seen only once. CDR1 and CDR2 (germline): MNHNS, SASEGT. Trimming left V 1 base short and J 11 bases short, with 17 bases between. The CDR3 is 14 amino acids. The sequence came from an adult with an advanced solid tumor such as melanoma, head and neck, liver or kidney cancer. The rearrangement links TRBV6-1 to TRBJ1-1, with D uncertain. The source was CD4+ or CD8+ T cells sorted from blood, collected in a trial of the OX40 agonist ivuxolimab. Written as DNA, the CDR3 is TGTGCCAGCAGTGAAGGGCCGGGAAGGGCGTCGGCTTTCTTT. This gives the protein CASSEGPGRASAFF.